The sample holds a few counts of the clone carrying this T cell receptor beta chain. Its cognate antigen is unknown. This sample is drawn from a study of CD8 T cells in Susac syndrome. Whole-study results and caveats: The relatively small number of individuals in the TCR sequencing and HLA analysis was acknowledged by the study.

RNA was extracted with the RNeasy kit, and a quantity of roughly 0.45 to 1 ug was reverse transcribed using random hexamers. Amplification of TCR beta CDR3 by immunoSEQ multiplex PCR spanned 54 Vbeta and 13 Jbeta. TCRdb redid the calling of the immunoSEQ multiplex PCR reads with MiXCR, one entry per CDR3 protein. This table has some 52,000 distinct CDR3 sequences, 93% appearing once. The authors sequenced TCR beta from blood CD8+ and CD4+ T cells. In the multiple sclerosis control group, patients were treatment-naive and had stable or active relapsing-remitting disease. Trimming pared 0 bases from V and 1 base from J, leaving 10 bases between. CDR1 and CDR2 (germline): LGHDT, YNNKEL (reference sequence). The CDR3 loop spans 15 amino acids.

This receptor was obtained from a human donor with multiple sclerosis. The source material was CD8+ T cells from PBMCs. The rearrangement links TRBV3-1 to TRBJ2-7, with unresolved D. DNA for the CDR3: TGTGCCAGCAGCCAAGATGGGATACGATCCTACGAGCAGTACTTC. It is translated as CASSQDGIRSYEQYF.